The rows below give T cell receptor beta chains drawn from one sample of a study of CD8 T cells in Susac syndrome. From the immunoSEQ multiplex PCR reads, TCRdb called clonotypes with MiXCR, one entry per CDR3 protein. The sample carries approximately 87,000 distinct CDR3 sequences, 95% to 96% recorded once. Sequencing was performed on CD8+ T cells from PBMCs. The receptor source for this set is a human donor with Susac syndrome. Each CDR3 is given with its conserved first and last residue. D genes are given only for firm matches. The size of a clone is reported for some rows only, either as once, few or many, or as a class for expanded clones.

cdr3_nt: TGTGCCAGCAGCTCCGCCGGGGCCGAGCGGGAGCAGTACTTC
cdr3_aa: CASSSAGAEREQYF
j_call: TRBJ2-7
clone_size: .
v_call: TRBV7-9
cdr3_length: 14
d_call: .

cdr3_nt: TGTGCCAGCAGCTTGGGCGGGGCTGACACTGAAGCTTTCTTT
cdr3_aa: CASSLGGADTEAFF
j_call: TRBJ1-1
clone_size: .
v_call: TRBV5-6
cdr3_length: 14
d_call: .

cdr3_nt: TGCAGCGCTGTGGATCGTGCAAAGAGAACTGAAGCTTTCTTT
cdr3_aa: CSAVDRAKRTEAFF
j_call: TRBJ1-1
clone_size: .
v_call: TRBV29-1
cdr3_length: 14
d_call: .

cdr3_nt: TGCAGTGCTAGAGAGGGAGGGTTGATGAGCAATCAGCCCCAGCATTTT
cdr3_aa: CSAREGGLMSNQPQHF
j_call: TRBJ1-5
clone_size: .
v_call: TRBV20-1
cdr3_length: 16
d_call: .

cdr3_nt: TGCGCCAGCAGCCCAGGGGATGATTCGGCCTACAATGAGCAGTTCTTC
cdr3_aa: CASSPGDDSAYNEQFF
j_call: TRBJ2-1
clone_size: few
v_call: TRBV4-1
cdr3_length: 16
d_call: .

cdr3_nt: TGCAGCGTTGAATCCCCAGGGCCAGGCACAGATACGCAGTATTTT
cdr3_aa: CSVESPGPGTDTQYF
j_call: TRBJ2-3
clone_size: .
v_call: TRBV29-1
cdr3_length: 15
d_call: .

cdr3_nt: TGTGCCAGCAGCTTAGAAAGGTTCGGGTCCAGCTACACCTTC
cdr3_aa: CASSLERFGSSYTF
j_call: TRBJ1-2
clone_size: .
v_call: TRBV7-8
cdr3_length: 14
d_call: .

cdr3_nt: TGCAGCGTTGGCCTAGCGGGGGGAGCAAATGAGCAGTTCTTC
cdr3_aa: CSVGLAGGANEQFF
j_call: TRBJ2-1
clone_size: .
v_call: TRBV29-1
cdr3_length: 14
d_call: TRBD2

cdr3_nt: TGCGCCAGCAGCGGACTAGCGGGCTCCTACAATGAGCAGTTCTTC
cdr3_aa: CASSGLAGSYNEQFF
j_call: TRBJ2-1
clone_size: .
v_call: TRBV4-3
cdr3_length: 15
d_call: TRBD2

cdr3_nt: TGCAGTGCTAGAAGTATAGGGGAGGGCACAGATACGCAGTATTTT
cdr3_aa: CSARSIGEGTDTQYF
j_call: TRBJ2-3
clone_size: .
v_call: TRBV20-1
cdr3_length: 15
d_call: .

cdr3_nt: TGTGCCAGCAGCTCGGGGCCTTCCTCCGATACGCAGTATTTT
cdr3_aa: CASSSGPSSDTQYF
j_call: TRBJ2-3
clone_size: .
v_call: TRBV7-9
cdr3_length: 14
d_call: .

cdr3_nt: TGTGCCAGCACCGGGACTTACACAGATACGCAGTATTTT
cdr3_aa: CASTGTYTDTQYF
j_call: TRBJ2-3
clone_size: .
v_call: TRBV11-1
cdr3_length: 13
d_call: .

cdr3_nt: TGTGCCAGCATCCGACTACGAGCTAGCACAGATACGCAGTATTTT
cdr3_aa: CASIRLRASTDTQYF
j_call: TRBJ2-3
clone_size: .
v_call: TRBV2
cdr3_length: 15
d_call: .

cdr3_nt: TGTGCCAGTAGTTCGCGTGGGACTGGGGCCAACGTCCTGACTTTC
cdr3_aa: CASSSRGTGANVLTF
j_call: TRBJ2-6
clone_size: .
v_call: TRBV19
cdr3_length: 15
d_call: .